This TCR beta chain appears in the sequencing data of a study of T-cell memory formation after mild COVID-19. Study in general: TCR clusters showed largely donor specificity.

Whole-study findings and limits: Cross-reactive memory appears to have joined, as suggested by some responding clones showing up in pre-infection memory.

TCRdb independently ran MiXCR on the 5' RACE reads; one entry per CDR3 protein. There are fewer than 350,000 distinct CDR3 sequences in the sample; more than 15% occur only once, and about 21% lies in the top ten. The CDR3 consists of 14 residues. CDR1 is MNHEY, CDR2 SMNVEV, per germline (reference sequence). After removal of 6 bases from V and 9 bases from J, the junction contained 8 bases not matched to a gene. Concerning this clonotype itself: No antigen is known for it.

The sequence derives from a man between 18 and 35 years old who had mild COVID-19 (a few samples of this study predate the infection). Cell type and time point are not known. Specimen: PBMCs or a T cell subset sorted from them (not recorded which). The chain carries TRBV27 and TRBJ2-1; TRBD2 aligns across 10 bases. The CDR3 DNA reads TGTGCCAGCAGGTCGGGACTAGCGATGGGTGAGCAGTTCTTC. Translated, it gives CASRSGLAMGEQFF.